These 21 T cell receptor beta chains share one sample of origin, sequenced in a study of blood T cell repertoires in COVID-19. The assay was immunoSEQ multiplex PCR, and TCRdb's table has in-frame clones only and misses some. This table has about 150,000 clones, roughly 83% appearing once. Sequencing input: peripheral blood. These receptor sequences come from a woman aged 60 to 75 with COVID-19, enrolled during active disease.

The genes are TRBV19 and TRBJ1-5, with D possibly matching TRBD1 (6 bases). This CDR3 comprises 14 residues. V shed 7 bases and J shed 6 bases, with 16 bases lying between them. CDR1 LNHDA and CDR2 SQIVND come from the germline V gene (reference sequence). CDR3 sequence reads: CASMKGHTFQPQHF. CDR3 nucleotides: TGTGCCAGTATGAAGGGACATACTTTTCAGCCCCAGCATTTT.

The chain recombines TRBV3-1 (or the pseudogene TRBV3-2) with TRBJ1-3; D may be TRBD1 (5 bases). The length of the CDR3 is 15 residues. Germline lookup yields CDR1 LGHDT and CDR2 YNNKEL (reference sequence). The germline V and J ends were trimmed by 7 bases and 0 bases, with 13 bases remaining between them. The CDR3 loop reads CASNTGTLSGNTIYF. CDR3 nucleotide sequence: TGTGCCAGCAACACAGGCACCCTCTCTGGAAACACCATATATTTT.

The chain recombines TRBV6-1 with TRBJ1-6; D unresolved. Germline loops: CDR1 MNHNS, CDR2 SASEGT. The CDR3 extends over 17 amino acids. The V and J ends lost 1 base and 8 bases respectively, with 18 bases between them. The chain's CDR3 is CASSEERRSSAHSPLHF. The CDR3 nucleotides read TGTGCCAGCAGTGAAGAAAGGAGGTCCTCCGCCCATTCACCCCTCCACTTT.

The gene calls are TRBV5-1 and TRBJ1-6; TRBD1 aligns across 8 bases. CDR1 SGHRS and CDR2 YFSETQ come from the germline V gene. J lost 10 bases, V lost 0 bases, and 15 bases had no gene match. The CDR3 runs to 18 residues. CDR3 in amino acids: CASSLVPASTGAQSPLHF. The CDR3 nucleotides read TGCGCCAGCAGCTTGGTCCCCGCTTCGACAGGGGCACAATCACCCCTCCACTTT.

The chain links TRBV20-1 to TRBJ2-3; 7 bases are shared with TRBD2. Germline values: CDR1 DFQATT, CDR2 SNEGSKA (reference sequence). CDR3 length equals 14 residues. Trimming cost V 3 bases and J 1 base; bases outside gene matches: 4. The chain's CDR3 is CSASSSGRTDTQYF. The CDR3, as DNA: TGCAGTGCTAGTTCTAGCGGCCGCACAGATACGCAGTATTTT.

The chain has TRBV6-5 and TRBJ2-1; 14 bases line up with TRBD2. The ends lost 3 bases at V and 9 bases at J; junction bases unmatched: 7. Germline assignment: CDR1 MNHEY and CDR2 SVGAGI. The CDR3 runs 16 residues. CDR3 coding DNA: TGTGCCAGCAGTTATCAGGGACTAGCGGGAGATCGTGAGCAGTTCTTC. Its protein is CASSYQGLAGDREQFF.

This sequence joins TRBV5-1 and TRBJ2-1, with 11 bases lining up with TRBD2. From germline, CDR1 is SGHRS and CDR2 YFSETQ. The length of the CDR3 is 16 residues. J was trimmed by 8 bases and V by 0 bases; bases with no gene match: 7. The chain's CDR3 is CASSLEGSGGVDEQFF. The CDR3 nucleotides are TGCGCCAGCAGCTTGGAAGGTAGCGGGGGGGTGGATGAGCAGTTCTTC.

This clone is a singleton in its sample. This rearrangement joins TRBV29-1 to TRBJ2-5; 7 bases match TRBD1. The CDR3 has 13 amino acids. Trimming removed 4 bases from V and 1 base from J; junction bases left unmatched: 3. Germline V gives CDR1 SQVTM, CDR2 ANQGSEA. CDR3 protein: CSVVAGGQETQYF. The CDR3 DNA is TGCAGCGTTGTAGCAGGGGGCCAAGAGACCCAGTACTTC. Using reference TRBV29-1 and TRBJ2-5 for the parts outside the CDR3, the full variable domain is SAVISQKPSRDICQRGTSLTIQCQVDSQVTMMFWYRQQPGQSLTLIATANQGSEATYESGFVIDKFPISRPNLTFSTLTVSNMSPEDSSIYLCSVVAGGQETQYFGPGTRLLVL.

The J gene is TRBJ2-1, the V gene TRBV19, with 7 bases identical to TRBD2. The V gene's germline CDR1 is LNHDA and CDR2 SQIVND (reference sequence). The CDR3 extends over 14 amino acids. J gave up 4 bases and V 6 bases, and 6 bases lay outside the gene matches. This CDR3 is CASRTWGGYNEQFF. Here the CDR3 DNA reads TGTGCCAGTAGAACGTGGGGGGGATACAATGAGCAGTTCTTC.

This sequence joins TRBV19 and TRBJ1-2; D gene uncertain. Between the trimmed V and J ends, which lost 1 base and 2 bases, there was a span of 8 bases. Germline V CDR1 and CDR2: LNHDA, SQIVND (reference sequence). The CDR3 consists of 14 residues. In DNA, the CDR3 is TGTGCCAGTAGTATAGGTTGGGCAAACTATGGCTACACCTTC. It specifies CASSIGWANYGYTF. Drawing the rest from reference TRBV19 and TRBJ1-2, the complete variable domain is DGGITQSPKYLFRKEGQNVTLSCEQNLNHDAMYWYRQDPGQGLRLIYYSQIVNDFQKGDIAEGYSVSREKKESFPLTVTSAQKNPTAFYLCASSIGWANYGYTFGSGTRLTVV.

The chain employs TRBV12-3 or TRBV12-4 and TRBJ2-1, with D tentatively TRBD1 (6 bases). Trimming took off 6 bases at V and 4 bases at J, with 10 bases between the two ends. The CDR3 consists of 13 residues. This chain's CDR3 is CASRTGQYNEQFF. In DNA, the CDR3 is TGTGCCAGCAGAACAGGACAGTACAATGAGCAGTTCTTC.

V and J are TRBV7-9 and TRBJ1-4; TRBD1 aligns across 8 bases. The CDR3 loop spans 14 amino acids. The germline V gene has CDR1 SEHNR and CDR2 FQNEAQ (reference sequence). The ends lost 5 bases at V and 5 bases at J; junction bases unmatched: 4. CDR3 sequence (DNA): TGTGCCAGCAGCGTGGGACAGGTGAATGAAAAACTGTTTTTT. It codes for CASSVGQVNEKLFF.

J is TRBJ1-6 and V is TRBV19; tentative D call: TRBD1 (5 bases). V lost 5 bases, J lost 7 bases, and 9 bases lay in between. Per the germline V gene, CDR1 is LNHDA and CDR2 is SQIVND (reference sequence). The CDR3 extends over 13 amino acids. The CDR3 DNA is TGTGCCAGTAGTCGAACAGGAAATTCACCCCTCCACTTT. Translated, it gives CASSRTGNSPLHF.

J is TRBJ1-5 and V is TRBV5-1; no firm D call. In germline, CDR1 is SGHRS, CDR2 YFSETQ. The CDR3 length is 15 residues. V gave up 1 base and J gave up 0 bases, with 8 bases separating them. As DNA, the CDR3 is TGCGCCAGCAGCTTGTACGGGGATAGCAATCAGCCCCAGCATTTT. This encodes CASSLYGDSNQPQHF.

This rearrangement joins TRBV18 to TRBJ1-6, with TRBD1 as a possible D gene (5 bases). This CDR3 is built from 14 residues. V lost 5 bases and J lost 5, with 10 bases in between. CDR1 is KGHSH, CDR2 LQKENI, per germline. CDR3 bases: TGTGCCAGCTCAGGGGCGTTTAATAATTCACCCCTCCACTTT. As protein: CASSGAFNNSPLHF.

This chain links TRBV29-1 with TRBJ1-2; maybe TRBD1 (6 bases). The V gene lost 6 bases and the J gene lost 8 bases, with 19 bases spanning the gap. The CDR3 spans 13 residues. Germline V CDR1 and CDR2: SQVTM, ANQGSEA. CDR3 sequence: CSVSQTGSTGYTF. CDR3 nucleotide sequence: TGCAGCGTCTCCCAAACAGGGTCGACAGGCTACACCTTC.

The rearrangement joins TRBV5-8 to TRBJ1-1; possible D gene TRBD1, 6 bases. V was trimmed by 0 bases and J by 6 bases, leaving 15 bases between them. The CDR3 loop spans 15 amino acids. In germline, CDR1 is SGHTS, CDR2 YDEGEE. The CDR3 reads CASSLGGGLLPEAFF. Here the CDR3 DNA reads TGTGCCAGCAGCTTGGGCGGGGGCTTACTGCCTGAAGCTTTCTTT.

V and J are TRBV2 and TRBJ1-2; maybe TRBD1 (5 bases). Trimming left V 0 bases short and J 8 bases short, with 16 bases between. In germline, CDR1 is SNHLY, CDR2 FYNNEI. The CDR3 consists of 15 residues. The CDR3 is CASSEARGVQGGYTF. The CDR3, as DNA: TGTGCCAGCAGTGAAGCGCGGGGGGTCCAGGGAGGCTACACCTTC.

This chain links TRBV18 with TRBJ1-2; D possibly corresponds to TRBD1 (6 bases). V was shortened by 3 bases and J by 7 bases, with 18 bases between the two germline ends. The CDR3 sequence is 15 residues long. Germline CDR1 and CDR2: KGHSH and LQKENI. DNA of the CDR3: TGTGCCAGCTCACCCCCGGACAGTCGGTTGGGTGGCTACACCTTC. Translation gives CASSPPDSRLGGYTF. Full variable domain (remainder filled in from reference TRBV18 and TRBJ1-2): NAGVMQNPRHLVRRRGQEARLRCSPMKGHSHVYWYRQLPEEGLKFMVYLQKENIIDESGMPKERFSAEFPKEGPSILRIQQVVRGDSAAYFCASSPPDSRLGGYTFGSGTRLTVV.

V is TRBV5-6 and J is TRBJ2-6; TRBD1 matches 8 bases. The germline V gene has CDR1 SGHDT and CDR2 YYEEEE. CDR3 size: 19 residues. V dropped 1 base and J dropped 3; count of bases not matched to a gene: 12. CDR3 DNA: TGTGCCAGCAGCTTGCGTTCTGGCAGGGGGCGCGTTGGGGCCAACGTCCTGACTTTC. Amino acids: CASSLRSGRGRVGANVLTF.

V and J are TRBV24-1 and TRBJ1-2; TRBD1 agrees at 9 bases. Germline lookup yields CDR1 KGHDR and CDR2 SFDVKD. The trim removed 9 bases at V and 6 bases at J, leaving 4 bases unmatched. The CDR3 sequence is 12 residues long. The CDR3 coding sequence is TGTGCCACCCAGGGACAGGGCCATGGCTACACCTTC. Encoded protein: CATQGQGHGYTF.